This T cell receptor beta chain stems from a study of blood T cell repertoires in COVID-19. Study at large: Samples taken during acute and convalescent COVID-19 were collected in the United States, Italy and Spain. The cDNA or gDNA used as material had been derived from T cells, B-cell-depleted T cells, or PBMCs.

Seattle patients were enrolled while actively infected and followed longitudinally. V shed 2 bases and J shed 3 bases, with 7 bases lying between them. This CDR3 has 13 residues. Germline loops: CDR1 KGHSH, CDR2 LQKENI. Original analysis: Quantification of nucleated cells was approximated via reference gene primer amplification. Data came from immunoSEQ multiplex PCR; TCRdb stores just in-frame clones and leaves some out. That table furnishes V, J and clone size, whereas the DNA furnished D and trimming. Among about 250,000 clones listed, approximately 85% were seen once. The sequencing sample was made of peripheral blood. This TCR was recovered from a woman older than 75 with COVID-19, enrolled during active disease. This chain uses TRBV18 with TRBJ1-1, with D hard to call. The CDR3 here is CASSPSLDTEAFF. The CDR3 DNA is TGTGCCAGCTCACCAAGTTTAGACACTGAAGCTTTCTTT.